The 15 T cell receptor beta chains below were found in one sample sequenced in a study of Graves' ophthalmopathy and Graves' hyperthyroidism. CDR3 regions of TCR beta were amplified from RNA transcripts. RT-PCR with HTBI primers came first, then second-round multiplex PCR. TCRdb reanalysed the multiplex PCR reads using MiXCR and keeps one entry per CDR3 protein. This sample has over a million distinct CDR3 sequences, with less than 45% found just once. What was sequenced was peripheral blood or thyroid tissue (not recorded which). These receptors all stem from an adult man with Graves' hyperthyroidism.

This clonotype was seen only a few times. This chain joins TRBV11-2 and TRBJ1-2, with D perhaps TRBD1 (5 bases). The CDR3 totals 16 residues. In germline, CDR1 is SGHAT, CDR2 FQNNGV. V was clipped by 5 bases and J by 3 bases, with 19 bases between them. DNA for the CDR3: TGTGCCAGCAGCCCTCTCGGACAACTAGGGGACTATGGCTACACCTTC. This encodes CASSPLGQLGDYGYTF.

The chain couples TRBV29-1 to TRBJ2-5; possible D gene TRBD2, 7 bases. CDR3 size: 13 residues. Germline loops: CDR1 SQVTM, CDR2 ANQGSEA. CDR3 residues: CSYLGGVSETQYF. The DNA for the CDR3 is TGCAGTTACCTAGGGGGGGTATCAGAGACCCAGTACTTC.

The chain links TRBV10-3 to TRBJ2-1; D call uncertain. V was pared by 10 bases and J by 2 bases, with 12 bases between. Germline CDR1 and CDR2: ENHRY and SYGVKD. The CDR3 has 13 amino acids. The CDR3: CATRSDTYNEQFF. As DNA, the CDR3 is TGTGCCACCCGATCAGATACCTACAATGAGCAGTTCTTC.

The J gene is TRBJ2-5, the V gene TRBV15; either TRBD1 or TRBD2 may supply D (5 bases each). CDR1 LNHNV and CDR2 YYDKDF come from the germline V gene (reference sequence). Trimming shortened V by 5 bases and J by 0 bases, and 13 bases separated the two germline ends. The CDR3 runs 15 residues. The CDR3 DNA follows: TGTGCCACCAGCCGTGCAGGGACCTACCAAGAGACCCAGTACTTC. Translation gives CATSRAGTYQETQYF.

Only a few counts were recorded for this clonotype. At one end, the junction sequence differs from germline, possibly due to a read error. V usage is TRBV11-2 and J usage is TRBJ2-2, with D possibly being TRBD2 (5 bases). The CDR3 runs to 16 residues. Per the germline V gene, CDR1 is SGHAT and CDR2 is FQNNGV. The CDR3 reads CASSLGGGSKTGELFF. For the CDR3, the DNA is TGTGCCAGCAGCTTAGGCGGAGGATCGAAAACCGGGGAGCTGTTTTTT.

This chain joins TRBV7-9 and TRBJ1-1; TRBD1 aligns across 7 bases. The trim removed 3 bases at V and 1 base at J, leaving 5 bases unmatched. The CDR3 covers 15 residues. The germline V gene has CDR1 SEHNR and CDR2 FQNEAQ (reference sequence). CDR3 amino acids: CASSFPRGENTEAFF. The CDR3 DNA sequence: TGTGCCAGCAGCTTCCCCAGGGGGGAGAACACTGAAGCTTTCTTT.

This clonotype occurred many times. CDR3 sequence: CATGTPGQGYEQYF. CDR3 sequence (DNA): TGTGCCACCGGAACCCCGGGACAGGGCTACGAGCAGTACTTC. The rearrangement joins TRBV19 to TRBJ2-7; 9 positions agree with TRBD1. There are 14 residues in the CDR3. Germline V gene data show CDR1 as LNHDA and CDR2 as SQIVND (reference sequence). The V and J ends lost 10 bases and 3 bases, in that order; junction bases with no gene match: 10.

This clonotype was counted between two and nine times. The J gene is TRBJ1-3, the V gene TRBV12-3 or TRBV12-4; D unclear. The CDR3 consists of 15 residues. V lost 5 bases, J lost 3 bases, and 14 bases lay in between. CDR3 nucleotides: TGTGCCAGCAGTGCCGGGTCCCTGGGTGGAAACACCATATATTTT. Its protein product is CASSAGSLGGNTIYF.

This clonotype was picked up many times. This chain connects TRBV15 to TRBJ2-7, with 8 positions matching TRBD2. The V gene's germline CDR1 is LNHNV and CDR2 YYDKDF (reference sequence). V lost 5 bases to trimming and J lost 6 bases; unmatched junction nucleotides: 15. This CDR3 is built from 16 residues. The CDR3 sequence is CATSLTSGFIGGEQYF. As DNA, the CDR3 is TGTGCCACCAGCCTCACTAGCGGATTTATCGGGGGCGAGCAGTACTTC.

The genes are TRBV2 and TRBJ1-1; 10 positions match TRBD1. The ends lost 6 bases at V and 0 bases at J; junction bases unmatched: 7. This CDR3 is built from 16 residues. Germline V lookup: CDR1 SNHLY, CDR2 FYNNEI. The CDR3 DNA is TGTGCCAGCAGGACGGGGACAGGGGCCATGAACACTGAAGCTTTCTTT. Amino acids: CASRTGTGAMNTEAFF.

This clonotype was seen a handful of times. The chain is built from TRBV4-2 and TRBJ1-2; no definite D call. Germline V gives CDR1 LGHNA, CDR2 YNFKEQ. This CDR3 contains 15 residues. The V and J ends lost 4 bases and 1 base respectively, with 13 bases between them. CDR3 loop: CASSREIGVNYGYTF. The CDR3 coding sequence is TGTGCCAGCAGCCGAGAAATTGGGGTTAACTATGGCTACACCTTC.

Concerning this clonotype: This sequence may be a read error, since a much larger clone differs from it by one base. V and J are TRBV7-2 and TRBJ1-1, with D perhaps matching TRBD1 (5 bases). Germline V gene sequence: CDR1 SGHTA, CDR2 FQGNSA. Trimming removed 5 bases from V and 5 bases from J, with 21 bases in between. CDR3 length equals 16 residues. The CDR3 sequence: CASSLPVGRGGTEAFF. In DNA form, the CDR3 reads TGTGCCAGCAGCCTCCCCGTCGGGAGGGGTGGGACTGAAGCTTTCTTT.

Ten or more counts support this clonotype. The CDR3 region is CASSQGFKTQYF. CDR3 coding DNA: TGTGCCAGCAGCCAAGGTTTCAAGACCCAGTACTTC. The chain employs TRBV14 and TRBJ2-5; no clear D. V was shortened by 1 base and J by 6 bases, with 6 bases between the two germline ends. CDR3 size: 12 residues. Germline CDR1 and CDR2: SGHDN and FVKESK.

The chain is built from TRBV7-9 and TRBJ1-4; D is perhaps TRBD1 (6 bases). CDR1 SEHNR and CDR2 FQNEAQ come from the germline V gene (reference sequence). The V end lost 1 base, the J end lost 4 bases, and 19 bases lay between the germline ends. The CDR3 is 18 amino acids. CDR3 amino acids: CASSLGGAGAPGNEKLFF. The CDR3 nucleotides read TGTGCCAGCAGCTTAGGGGGTGCAGGGGCCCCGGGTAATGAAAAACTGTTTTTT. The full variable domain, completed using reference TRBV7-9 and TRBJ1-4, is DTGVSQNPRHKITKRGQNVTFRCDPISEHNRLYWYRQTLGQGPEFLTYFQNEAQLEKSRLLSDRFSAERPKGSFSTLEIQRTEQGDSAMYLCASSLGGAGAPGNEKLFFGSGTQLSVL.

This clonotype was counted at least ten times. This rearrangement joins TRBV12-3 or TRBV12-4 to TRBJ1-4; 9 bases match TRBD1. This CDR3 region has 14 residues. J gave up 7 bases and V 6 bases, and 6 bases lay outside the gene matches. The CDR3, as DNA: TGTGCCAGCAGGCCGGGACAGGGAATTGAAAAACTGTTTTTT. It yields the protein CASRPGQGIEKLFF.